The clone carrying this TCR beta chain has a count of ten or more. Its specificity is unknown. The CDR3 runs to 17 residues. In germline, CDR1 is SGHRS, CDR2 YFSETQ. V gave up 1 base and J gave up 2 bases, with 15 bases separating them. The data were obtained in a study of T cells in Graves' hyperthyroidism and ophthalmopathy. Whole-study results and caveats: Prediction of ophthalmopathy progression came a median around 6 months pre-onset.

What was amplified from RNA transcripts were TCR beta CDR3 regions. First-round RT-PCR of the TCR CDR3 relied on the HTBI primer set. MiXCR was run by TCRdb on the multiplex PCR reads, yielding one entry per CDR3 protein. The table lists more than 300,000 distinct CDR3 sequences, approximately 13% of them singletons, with 9% to 9.5% in the top ten. This TCR derives from a woman aged 18-35 years with Graves' hyperthyroidism. Sequenced sample: blood. The gene calls are TRBV5-1 and TRBJ2-2; possibly TRBD2 for D (5 bases). The CDR3, as DNA: TGCGCCAGCAGCTTGAGGACTCGGCATCTTAACACCGGGGAGCTGTTTTTT. Translated: CASSLRTRHLNTGELFF.